Listed below are T cell receptor beta chains from one sample, sequenced in a study of shared clonotypes between healthy human individuals. Sequencing used immunoSEQ multiplex PCR; TCRdb keeps in-frame clones, though not all of them. Of some 1.5 million clones in the sample, roughly 96% were seen once. The sample consisted of naive CD4+ T cells sorted from blood. These receptors came from a man aged 30-40 years in good health. Both conserved end residues are part of each CDR3. The D gene is left open where the match is weak. Size is omitted from some rows. Given values are once, few, many or a class for expanded clones.

size	D	V	J	DNA	CDR3
.	TRBD2	TRBV28	TRBJ2-5	TGTGCCAGCAGTTTAACCCCCTCTAGCGGGGGGCAAGAGACCCAGTACTTC	CASSLTPSSGGQETQYF
.	TRBD1	TRBV7-2	TRBJ2-3	TGTGCCAGCAGCCCAGGGGGATTGGGGAGCGATACGCAGTATTTT	CASSPGGLGSDTQYF
once	.	TRBV6-1	TRBJ2-7	TGTGCCAGCAGTGAAGCTACCAGGGGAGACGAGCAGTACTTC	CASSEATRGDEQYF
.	TRBD1	TRBV5-1	TRBJ2-7	TGCGCCAGCAGCACGGACAGGGCCTCCTACGAGCAGTACTTC	CASSTDRASYEQYF
.	.	TRBV5-1	TRBJ2-3	TGCGCCAGCAGCCCGGAGGGGTGGACGCAGTATTTT	CASSPEGWTQYF
.	.	TRBV6-5	TRBJ1-2	TGTGCCAGCAGTTCCCCATCGGGCTACACCTTC	CASSSPSGYTF
once	.	TRBV6-5	TRBJ2-1	TGTGCCAGCAGTTACGGGCTAGCTACCAATGAGCAGTTCTTC	CASSYGLATNEQFF
.	.	TRBV5-4	TRBJ1-1	TGTGCCAGCAGCTTAGAACTTGACAGTCCCACTGAAGCTTTCTTT	CASSLELDSPTEAFF
.	.	TRBV28	TRBJ2-3	TGTGCCAGCAGTTCCCCCGGACTCAATCCAGATACGCAGTATTTT	CASSSPGLNPDTQYF
.	.	TRBV5-1	TRBJ2-5	TGCGCCAGCAGCTTGACCGGGAGTGGGGAGACCCAGTACTTC	CASSLTGSGETQYF
.	TRBD1	TRBV7-2	TRBJ1-5	TGTGCCAGCAGCTTAATGGGACAGAGGCAGCCCCAGCATTTT	CASSLMGQRQPQHF
.	.	TRBV30	TRBJ1-4	TGTGCCTGGAGTGCCCTTGAAAAACTGTTTTTT	CAWSALEKLFF